This T cell receptor (beta chain) was recovered during a study of response to subunit inactivated influenza vaccine. The CDR3 contains 14 residues. After removal of 6 bases from V and 0 bases from J, the junction contained 5 bases not matched to a gene. Per germline, CDR1 DFQATT and CDR2 SNEGSKA (reference sequence). TCRdb recomputed calls from the RT-PCR reads with MiXCR, one row per CDR3 protein. Among a few hundred thousand distinct CDR3 sequences listed, 13% to 15% were seen once. General study results and limits: Authors suggested few new T cells are recruited by each seasonal influenza vaccination.

Remarks on this clonotype: Its antigen is unknown.

The chain has TRBV20-1 and TRBJ2-1; 7 nucleotides line up with TRBD2. This sequence was found in a man aged 50 or older who received an inactivated influenza vaccine. This specimen consisted of PBMCs from blood, obtained approximately 13 days after vaccination. The chain's CDR3 is CSAKRGPSYNEQFF. In DNA, the CDR3 is TGCAGTGCCAAGCGGGGCCCCTCCTACAATGAGCAGTTCTTC.